Presented here are 23 T cell receptor beta chains from one specimen sequenced in a study of T cell repertoires in cytomegalovirus infection. TCRdb re-called the reads with MiXCR, one entry per CDR3 protein. The repertoire has about 260,000 distinct CDR3 sequences, roughly 13% of them found once; the top ten carry around 9.5%. Sequencing was performed on PBMCs. These receptors were collected from a human donor in good health (CMV status not recorded). Some clones in this sample may be carry-over from other donors' samples.

This clonotype has ten or more counts. The chain combines TRBV7-3 with TRBJ1-6; no clear D gene. The CDR3 contains 14 residues. In germline, CDR1 is SGHTA, CDR2 FQGTGA. Trimming removed 0 bases from V and 11 bases from J, with 11 bases in between. CDR3 protein: CASSLTPTQTPLHF. The CDR3 DNA follows: TGTGCCAGCAGCTTAACCCCGACGCAGACACCCCTCCACTTT.

For this clonotype: One junction end does not reproduce the germline sequence, and a read error may be involved. V usage is TRBV7-9 and J usage is TRBJ2-3; 9 bases agree with TRBD1. CDR1 and CDR2 (germline): SEHNR, FQNEAQ (reference sequence). CDR3 length: 15 amino acids. The CDR3 sequence is CASSITGGGTETQYF. CDR3 DNA: TGTGCCAGCAGCATAACAGGGGGCGGCACAGAAACGCAGTATTTT.

This clonotype occurred many times. The V and J genes are TRBV10-2 and TRBJ1-4; tentatively, D is TRBD1 (6 bases). Germline V CDR1 and CDR2: WSHSY, SAAADI. The CDR3 runs to 13 residues. Trimming removed 11 bases at V and 5 bases at J, with 15 bases between. The CDR3 spells CAARQADNEKLFF. CDR3 bases: TGCGCCGCAAGACAGGCCGACAATGAAAAACTGTTTTTT.

This clonotype was detected ten times or more. The chain joins TRBV7-2 to TRBJ2-7, with D perhaps TRBD2 (5 bases). CDR3 length: 15 residues. Germline values: CDR1 SGHTA, CDR2 FQGNSA. The V and J ends lost 2 bases and 3 bases respectively, with 14 bases between them. CDR3 nucleotides: TGTGCCAGCAGCTTAAAGGTGCTAGCTTACTACGAGCAGTACTTC. It codes for CASSLKVLAYYEQYF.

This clonotype was recorded many times. V usage is TRBV27 and J usage is TRBJ1-5; possible D gene TRBD1, 6 bases. The CDR3 has 14 amino acids. Germline CDR1 and CDR2: MNHEY and SMNVEV (reference sequence). Trimming left V 5 bases short and J 3 bases short, with 11 bases between. CDR3: CASSLGTPNQPQHF. The DNA for the CDR3 is TGTGCCAGCAGTCTCGGGACACCCAATCAGCCCCAGCATTTT.

This clonotype was found many times. The chain uses TRBV6-6 and TRBJ1-2; TRBD1 matches 9 bases. V was pared by 2 bases and J by 9 bases, with 7 bases of the junction left unmatched. CDR1 and CDR2 (germline): MNHNY, SVGAGI (reference sequence). The length of the CDR3 is 14 residues. The CDR3: CASSYGTGKGSYTF. For the CDR3, the DNA is TGTGCCAGCAGTTACGGGACAGGGAAGGGGAGCTACACCTTC.

This clonotype was counted many times. The chain recombines TRBV7-2 with TRBJ1-1; TRBD1 might be the D (5 bases). Looked up from germline, CDR1 is SGHTA and CDR2 is FQGNSA. The V and J ends lost 6 bases and 6 bases respectively, with 17 bases between them. This CDR3 contains 14 residues. CDR3 protein: CASSRDALNSEAFF. The CDR3 DNA reads TGTGCCAGCAGTCGGGACGCCCTTAACTCTGAAGCTTTCTTT. The whole variable domain, filled in from reference TRBV7-2 and TRBJ1-1, reads GAGVSQSPSNKVTEKGKDVELRCDPISGHTALYWYRQSLGQGLEFLIYFQGNSAPDKSGLPSDRFSAERTGGSVSTLTIQRTQQEDSAVYLCASSRDALNSEAFFGQGTRLTVV.

In DNA form, the CDR3 reads TGTGCCAGTAAGTCCGTCGTGGGACAGACCGAGCAGTTCTTC. It is translated as CASKSVVGQTEQFF. V gene TRBV28 combines with J gene TRBJ2-1; 7 positions match TRBD1. The CDR3 is 14 residues long. Germline CDR1 and CDR2: MDHEN and SYDVKM. V lost 9 bases to trimming and J lost 10 bases; unmatched junction nucleotides: 15.

The chain carries TRBV3-1 and TRBJ2-5; D is ambiguous. The CDR3 runs 15 residues. Germline assignment: CDR1 LGHDT and CDR2 YNNKEL (reference sequence). V lost 1 base, J lost 1 base, and 10 bases lay in between. In nucleotides, the CDR3 is TGTGCCAGCAGCCAAGTCAGTGCGACCCAAGAGACCCAGTACTTC. Protein: CASSQVSATQETQYF.

Many counts were recorded for this clonotype. The chain recombines TRBV6-2 or TRBV6-3 with TRBJ2-6; D gene ambiguous. V was trimmed by 5 bases and J by 0 bases, leaving 5 bases between them. CDR1 is MNHEY, CDR2 SVGEGT, per germline. CDR3 length equals 14 residues. CDR3 region: CASSPASGANVLTF. CDR3 sequence (DNA): TGTGCCAGCAGTCCGGCCTCTGGGGCCAACGTCCTGACTTTC.

In this sample, this clonotype turned up a few times. This sequence joins TRBV20-1 and TRBJ1-4, with D possibly TRBD1 on 5 matching bases. Germline CDR1 is DFQATT and CDR2 is SNEGSKA (reference sequence). Trimming removed 2 bases from V and 3 bases from J, with 13 bases in between. The CDR3 loop spans 15 amino acids. The CDR3 nucleotides read TGCAGTGCTAGAACGTCGGGGCAGCCTAATGAAAAACTGTTTTTT. It encodes CSARTSGQPNEKLFF.

V and J are TRBV6-2 or TRBV6-3 and TRBJ2-2; D is ambiguous. Trimming stripped 0 bases from V and 4 bases from J, with 6 bases between. CDR1 and CDR2 (germline): MNHEY, SVGEGT. CDR3 size: 14 residues. In DNA form, the CDR3 reads TGTGCCAGCAGTTACTCGCATATCACCGGGGAGCTGTTTTTT. Translation gives CASSYSHITGELFF.

This clonotype was found many times. The J gene is TRBJ1-5, the V gene TRBV12-3 or TRBV12-4; 9 bases agree with TRBD1. The trim removed 6 bases at V and 2 bases at J, leaving 5 bases unmatched. There are 15 residues in the CDR3. The CDR3 nucleotides are TGTGCCAGCAGGTTAACAGGGGGCGGCAATCAGCCCCAGCATTTT. Amino acid sequence: CASRLTGGGNQPQHF.

The chain has TRBV29-1 and TRBJ2-5; D remains ambiguous. The CDR3 has 14 amino acids. The germline V gene has CDR1 SQVTM and CDR2 ANQGSEA. V was cut by 1 base and J by 0 bases, with 9 bases left in between. The DNA of the CDR3 is TGCAGCGTTGAAGTTTTAGGGTACCAAGAGACCCAGTACTTC. Its translation is CSVEVLGYQETQYF.

The chain combines TRBV20-1 with TRBJ1-1; D remains unclear. The V gene lost 6 bases and the J gene lost 1 base, with 9 bases spanning the gap. The CDR3 totals 12 residues. The germline CDR1 and CDR2 sequences are DFQATT and SNEGSKA (reference sequence). The CDR3 reads CSARGRNTEAFF. The DNA of the CDR3 is TGCAGTGCACGTGGGCGGAACACTGAAGCTTTCTTT.

The chain links TRBV15 to TRBJ2-7; D perhaps matches TRBD2 (6 bases). V shed 0 bases and J shed 0 bases, with 15 bases lying between them. Germline CDR1 LNHNV, CDR2 YYDKDF (reference sequence). This CDR3 has 17 residues. CDR3 DNA: TGTGCCACCAGCAGAGATAGATATGCTAGCGCCTCCTACGAGCAGTACTTC. Translating it yields CATSRDRYASASYEQYF.

This clonotype was found many times. The CDR3 protein is CASSVVWGTEAFF. As DNA, the CDR3 is TGTGCCAGCAGCGTCGTCTGGGGGACTGAAGCTTTCTTT. The chain uses TRBV7-3 and TRBJ1-1; tentative D call: TRBD1 (5 bases). CDR3 length: 13 residues. Trimming removed 5 bases from V and 5 bases from J, with 12 bases in between. Germline V gene sequence: CDR1 SGHTA, CDR2 FQGTGA.

This clonotype was seen a handful of times. This chain uses TRBV28 with TRBJ2-5, with TRBD2 matching 11 bases. The junction had 5 bases not matched to a gene; V was cut back by 1 base and J by 7 bases. CDR1 is MDHEN, CDR2 SYDVKM, per germline. The CDR3 covers 15 residues. The CDR3 DNA is TGTGCCAGCAGTTTATTAGCGGGAGGGACAGGGACCCAGTACTTC. Translated: CASSLLAGGTGTQYF.

At least ten counts were recorded for this clonotype. The CDR3 DNA is TGCAGTGCTCGCTCACGTGGGGGCACTGAAGCTTTCTTT. Its translation is CSARSRGGTEAFF. The chain recombines TRBV20-1 with TRBJ1-1; TRBD1 is a possible D gene (5 bases). The CDR3 totals 13 residues. Germline V gives CDR1 DFQATT, CDR2 SNEGSKA (reference sequence). Trimming removed 5 bases at V and 4 bases at J, with 14 bases between.

This chain uses TRBV12-3 or TRBV12-4 with TRBJ1-5, with TRBD1 matching 7 bases. V gave up 2 bases and J gave up 3 bases; unmatched junction bases: 7. This CDR3 region has 16 residues. CDR3 sequence (DNA): TGTGCCAGCAGTTTAAATTTAGGGGGCACCAATCAGCCCCAGCATTTT. This codes for CASSLNLGGTNQPQHF.

This clonotype has at least ten counts. The rearrangement links TRBV7-9 to TRBJ1-1; TRBD1 matches at 10 bases. Germline CDR1 is SEHNR and CDR2 is FQNEAQ (reference sequence). The CDR3 length is 16 residues. With 4 bases clipped from V and 3 bases from J, the junction kept 8 bases outside the gene matches. CDR3 sequence: CASSSSGTGEDTEAFF. CDR3 nucleotides: TGTGCCAGCAGCTCTAGCGGGACAGGGGAGGACACTGAAGCTTTCTTT.

This clonotype was picked up a small number of times. The rearrangement joins TRBV3-1 to TRBJ1-4; D remains ambiguous. V lost 0 bases and J 8 bases, leaving 13 bases between the germline ends. Germline V gene data show CDR1 as LGHDT and CDR2 as YNNKEL (reference sequence). This CDR3 has 15 amino acids. The CDR3 DNA reads TGTGCCAGCAGCCAAGAATGGGGTCAGATAGAAAAACTGTTTTTT. Encoded protein: CASSQEWGQIEKLFF.

This chain uses TRBV25-1 with TRBJ2-7; 9 bases are shared with TRBD1. The CDR3 contains 16 residues. Germline V lookup: CDR1 MGHDK, CDR2 SYGVNS. Trimming took 4 bases from V and 2 from J; bases not matched to a gene: 9. CDR3 nucleotides: TGTGCCAGCAGTGGGCCCAAGGGGGACAGGGCCTACGAGCAGTACTTC. Translation: CASSGPKGDRAYEQYF.